This section outlines one TCR beta chain sequence together with its context. The antigen remains undetermined. TCRdb keeps only in-frame clones here, not all; method: immunoSEQ multiplex PCR. This table holds roughly 24,000 clones, approximately 85% found once. The CDR3 sequence is 13 residues long. V lost 0 bases to trimming and J lost 4 bases, with 4 bases between them. Germline V gene sequence: CDR1 LGHNA, CDR2 YNFKEQ. This sample is part of a study of T cell responses to AZD1222 COVID-19 vaccine. Study observations and caveats: Spike as a whole was targeted by vaccine-associated CD4 TCRs, dominant at 160-218 and 743-854.

The V and J genes are TRBV4-2 and TRBJ1-5; D not resolved. This material consisted of peripheral blood, taken 28 days after the second AZD1222 dose. This sequence was found in an adult who received the AZD1222 COVID-19 vaccine. This CDR3 is CASSQDRNQPQHF. The CDR3 region has the DNA TGTGCCAGCAGCCAAGATCGGAATCAGCCCCAGCATTTT.